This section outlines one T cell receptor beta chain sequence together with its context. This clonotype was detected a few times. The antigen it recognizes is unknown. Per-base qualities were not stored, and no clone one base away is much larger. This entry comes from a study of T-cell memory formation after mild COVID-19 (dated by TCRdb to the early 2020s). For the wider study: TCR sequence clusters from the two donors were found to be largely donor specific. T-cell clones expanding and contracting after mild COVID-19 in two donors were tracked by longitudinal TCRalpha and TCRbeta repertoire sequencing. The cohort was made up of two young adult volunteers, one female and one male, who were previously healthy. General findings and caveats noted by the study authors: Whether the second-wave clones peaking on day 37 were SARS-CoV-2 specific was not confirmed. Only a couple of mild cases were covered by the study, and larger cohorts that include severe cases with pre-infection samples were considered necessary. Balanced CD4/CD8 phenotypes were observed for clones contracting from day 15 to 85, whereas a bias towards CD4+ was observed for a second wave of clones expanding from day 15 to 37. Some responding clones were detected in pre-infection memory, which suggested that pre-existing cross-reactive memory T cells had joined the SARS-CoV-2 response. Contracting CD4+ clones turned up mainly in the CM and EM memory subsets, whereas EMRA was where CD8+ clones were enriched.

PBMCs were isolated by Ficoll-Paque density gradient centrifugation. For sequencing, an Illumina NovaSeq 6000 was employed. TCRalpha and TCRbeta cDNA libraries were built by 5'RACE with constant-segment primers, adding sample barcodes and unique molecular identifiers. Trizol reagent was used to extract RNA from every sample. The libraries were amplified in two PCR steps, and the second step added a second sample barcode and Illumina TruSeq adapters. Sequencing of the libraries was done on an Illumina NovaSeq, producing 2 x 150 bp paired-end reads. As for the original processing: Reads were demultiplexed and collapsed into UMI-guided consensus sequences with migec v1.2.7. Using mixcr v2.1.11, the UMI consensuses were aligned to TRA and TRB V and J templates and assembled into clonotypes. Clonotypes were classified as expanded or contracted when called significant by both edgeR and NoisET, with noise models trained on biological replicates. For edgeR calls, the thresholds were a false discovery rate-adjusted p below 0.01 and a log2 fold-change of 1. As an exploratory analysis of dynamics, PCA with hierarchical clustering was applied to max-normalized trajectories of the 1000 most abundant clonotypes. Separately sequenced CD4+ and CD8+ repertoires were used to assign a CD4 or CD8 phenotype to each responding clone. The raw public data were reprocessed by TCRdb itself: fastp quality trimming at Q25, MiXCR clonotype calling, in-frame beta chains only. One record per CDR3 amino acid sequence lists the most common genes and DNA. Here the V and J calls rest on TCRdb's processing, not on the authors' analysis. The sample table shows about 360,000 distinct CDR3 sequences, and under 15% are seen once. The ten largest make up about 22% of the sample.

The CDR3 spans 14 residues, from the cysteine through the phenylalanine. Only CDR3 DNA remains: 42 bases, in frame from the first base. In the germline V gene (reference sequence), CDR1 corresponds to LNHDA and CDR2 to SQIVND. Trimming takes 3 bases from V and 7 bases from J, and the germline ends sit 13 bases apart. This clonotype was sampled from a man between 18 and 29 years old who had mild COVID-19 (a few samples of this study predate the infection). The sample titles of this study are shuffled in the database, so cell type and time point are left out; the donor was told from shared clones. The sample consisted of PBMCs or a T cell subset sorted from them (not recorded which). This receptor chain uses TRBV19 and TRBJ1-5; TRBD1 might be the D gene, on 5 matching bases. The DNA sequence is TGTGCCAGTAGTATTGGATCAGGGAGACAGCCCCAGCATTTT. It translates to CASSIGSGRQPQHF.